This paragraph covers one T cell receptor (beta chain) sequence. This receptor's antigen is unknown. Nothing much larger sits one base from this clone, and base qualities are not available. The data were obtained in a study of CD8+CD57+ T cells in acquired aplastic anemia (dated by TCRdb to between 2017 and 2018). As for the study more broadly: A mean of about 3.2 ug of DNA, ranging from roughly 0.2 to 27.4 ug, was extracted from sorted CD4+ and CD8+ cells. An average of roughly 10 million reads for CD4+ cells and approximately 12 million reads for CD8+ cells was obtained from healthy donor samples.

From a lookup of the germline V gene, CDR1 and CDR2 are ENHRY and SYGVKD. Compared with germline, V lacks 4 bases and J lacks 9 bases; bases without a gene match: 10. The cysteine opens and the phenylalanine closes a CDR3 of 15 amino acids. CDR3 DNA is the only sequence kept; it has 45 bases, read in frame from the first base. Here is what the overall study found, with its caveats: Although 25 to 30 CD8+ CDR3 sequences were shared by patients and controls, these sequences appeared highly expressed in patients and within the immunodominant clones of patients. Patients and healthy controls showed no significant difference in CD8+ Simpson's diversity (P=0.060).

In this study, sorted CD4+ and CD8+ T cells from the blood of healthy subjects and of severe aplastic anemia patients had their TCR repertoires deep-sequenced. Ficoll-Paque density gradient centrifugation was used to isolate peripheral blood mononuclear cells. Before DNA extraction, CD4+ and CD8+ T cells were sorted by FACS or by magnetic beads. Genomic DNA was used as template for profiling of TCR beta VDJ combinations and CDR3 sequences. TCR repertoire sequencing was run on an Illumina HiSeq 2000. On the study's bioinformatics: TRBV/TRBJ rearrangement plots, CDR3 size and DJ length profiles, and Simpson's diversity index were used to evaluate the repertoires. The most abundant DNA sequence in the deep sequencing data was defined as the immunodominant clone. CDR3 amino acid sequences were checked for sharing between subjects and were compared against published repertoires and the VDJdb database. TCRdb reprocessed the public reads (quality trimming at Q25 with fastp, clone calling with MiXCR) and kept in-frame beta chains. Identical CDR3 protein sequences are pooled into one entry, listed with their most common genes and DNA. The V and J calls were not made by the authors but by TCRdb's processing. For this sample there are about 220,000 distinct CDR3 sequences; almost 35% appear just once. The ten largest clones add up to 1% to 1.3% of the sample.

The TCR comes from a human donor in good health, serving as a control. The chain is assembled from TRBV10-3 and TRBJ2-5, and 11 bases in between align with TRBD2. The sequenced sample consisted of sorted CD4+, CD8+, or CD8+CD57+ T cells (not recorded which) from PBMCs. The bases read TGTGCCATCAGTGGATTAGCGGGAGGGCCCCTGGCCCAGTACTTC. Its amino acids are CAISGLAGGPLAQYF.